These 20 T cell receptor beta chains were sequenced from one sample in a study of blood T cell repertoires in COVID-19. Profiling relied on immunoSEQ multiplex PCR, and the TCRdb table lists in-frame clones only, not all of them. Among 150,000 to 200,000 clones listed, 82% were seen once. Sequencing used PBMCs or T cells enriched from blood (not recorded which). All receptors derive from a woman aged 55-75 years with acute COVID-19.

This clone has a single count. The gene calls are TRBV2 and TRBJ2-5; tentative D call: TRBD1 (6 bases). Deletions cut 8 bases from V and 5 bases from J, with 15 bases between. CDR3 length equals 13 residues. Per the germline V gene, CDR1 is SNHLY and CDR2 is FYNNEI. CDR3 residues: CASVQGLGETQYF. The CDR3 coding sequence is TGTGCCAGCGTACAGGGTTTAGGGGAGACCCAGTACTTC.

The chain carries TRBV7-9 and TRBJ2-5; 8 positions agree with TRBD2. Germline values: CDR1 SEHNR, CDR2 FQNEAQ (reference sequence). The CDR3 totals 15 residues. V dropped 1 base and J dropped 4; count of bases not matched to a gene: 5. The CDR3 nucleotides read TGTGCCAGCAGCTTAGTTGGCGGGGGGAGAGAGACCCAGTACTTC. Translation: CASSLVGGGRETQYF.

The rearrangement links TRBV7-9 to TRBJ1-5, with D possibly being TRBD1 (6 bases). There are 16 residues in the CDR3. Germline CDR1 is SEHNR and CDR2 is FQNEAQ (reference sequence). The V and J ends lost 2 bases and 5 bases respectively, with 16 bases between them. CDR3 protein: CASSLRSTGRDQPQHF. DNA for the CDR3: TGTGCCAGCAGCTTAAGGTCTACAGGGCGGGATCAGCCCCAGCATTTT.

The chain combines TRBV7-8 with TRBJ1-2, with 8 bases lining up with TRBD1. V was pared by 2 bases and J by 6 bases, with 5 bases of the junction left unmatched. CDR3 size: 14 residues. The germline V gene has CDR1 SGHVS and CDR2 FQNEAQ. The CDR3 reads CASSLLTGDDGYTF. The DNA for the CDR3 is TGTGCCAGCAGCTTACTGACAGGGGATGATGGCTACACCTTC.

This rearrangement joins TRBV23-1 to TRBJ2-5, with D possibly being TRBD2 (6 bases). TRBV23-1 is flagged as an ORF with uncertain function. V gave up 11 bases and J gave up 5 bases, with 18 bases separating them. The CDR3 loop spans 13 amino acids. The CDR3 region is CAVGGGSKETQYF. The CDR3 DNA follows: TGCGCCGTCGGTGGGGGGTCGAAGGAGACCCAGTACTTC.

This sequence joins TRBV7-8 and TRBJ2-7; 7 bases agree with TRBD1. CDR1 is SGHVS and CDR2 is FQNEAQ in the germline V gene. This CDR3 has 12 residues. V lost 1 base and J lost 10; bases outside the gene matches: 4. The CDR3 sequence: CASSLDRGHQYV. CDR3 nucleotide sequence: TGTGCCAGCAGCTTAGACAGGGGTCACCAGTACGTC.

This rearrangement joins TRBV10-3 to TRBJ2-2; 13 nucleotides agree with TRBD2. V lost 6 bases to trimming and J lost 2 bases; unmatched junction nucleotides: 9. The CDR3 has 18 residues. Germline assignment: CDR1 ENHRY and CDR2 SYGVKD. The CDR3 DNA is TGTGCCATCAGGCCGGGACTAGCGGGAAGTAGAAACACCGGGGAGCTGTTTTTT. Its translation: CAIRPGLAGSRNTGELFF.

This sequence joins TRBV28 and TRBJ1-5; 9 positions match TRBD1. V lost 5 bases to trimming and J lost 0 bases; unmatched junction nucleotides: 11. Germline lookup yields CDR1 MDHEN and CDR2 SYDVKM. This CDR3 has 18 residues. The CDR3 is CASSLGQGQIYSNQPQHF. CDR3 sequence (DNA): TGTGCCAGCAGTCTCGGACAGGGGCAGATTTATAGCAATCAGCCCCAGCATTTT.

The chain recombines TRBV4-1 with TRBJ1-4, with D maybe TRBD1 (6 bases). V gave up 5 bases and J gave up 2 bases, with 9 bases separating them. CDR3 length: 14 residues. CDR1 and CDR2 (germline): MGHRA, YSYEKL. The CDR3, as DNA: TGCGCCAGCAGCTCCCAGGGGACTAATGAAAAACTGTTTTTT. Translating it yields CASSSQGTNEKLFF.

CDR3 region: CASSESGREQYV. The CDR3 region has the DNA TGTGCCAGCAGTGAATCAGGGAGGGAGCAGTACGTC. The chain recombines TRBV2 with TRBJ2-7, with a weak D call TRBD2 (6 bases). Germline assignment: CDR1 SNHLY and CDR2 FYNNEI. The length of the CDR3 is 12 residues. Trimming removed 2 bases at V and 7 bases at J, with 9 bases between.

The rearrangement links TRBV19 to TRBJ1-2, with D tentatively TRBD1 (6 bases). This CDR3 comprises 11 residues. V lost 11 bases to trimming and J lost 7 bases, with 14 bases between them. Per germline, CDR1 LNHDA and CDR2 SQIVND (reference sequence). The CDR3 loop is CAVTGQGGYTF. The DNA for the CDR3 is TGTGCCGTGACAGGCCAGGGTGGCTACACCTTC.

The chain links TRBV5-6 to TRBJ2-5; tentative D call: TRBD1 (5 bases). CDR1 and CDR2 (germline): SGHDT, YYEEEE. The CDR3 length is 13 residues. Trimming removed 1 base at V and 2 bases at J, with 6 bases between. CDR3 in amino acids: CASSLYRQETQYF. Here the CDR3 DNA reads TGTGCCAGCAGCTTGTACAGGCAAGAGACCCAGTACTTC.

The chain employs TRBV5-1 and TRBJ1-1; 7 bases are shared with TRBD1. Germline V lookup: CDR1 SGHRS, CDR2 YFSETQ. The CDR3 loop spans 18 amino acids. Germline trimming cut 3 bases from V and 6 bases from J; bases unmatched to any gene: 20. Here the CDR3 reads CASSYLLLRQGGVSEAFF. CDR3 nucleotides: TGCGCCAGCAGCTACCTCCTTCTACGACAGGGTGGGGTCTCTGAAGCTTTCTTT.

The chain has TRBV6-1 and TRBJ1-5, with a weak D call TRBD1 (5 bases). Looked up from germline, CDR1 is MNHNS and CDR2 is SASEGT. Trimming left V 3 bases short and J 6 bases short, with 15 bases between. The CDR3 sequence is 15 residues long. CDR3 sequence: CASSEFLGEGQPQHF. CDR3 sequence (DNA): TGTGCCAGCAGTGAGTTTCTAGGGGAGGGTCAGCCCCAGCATTTT.

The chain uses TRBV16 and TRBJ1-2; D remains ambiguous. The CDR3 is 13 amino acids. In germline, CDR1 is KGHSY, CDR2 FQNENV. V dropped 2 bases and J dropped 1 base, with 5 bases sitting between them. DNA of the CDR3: TGTGCCAGCAGCCAAGGAGGTAACTATGGCTACACCTTC. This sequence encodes CASSQGGNYGYTF.

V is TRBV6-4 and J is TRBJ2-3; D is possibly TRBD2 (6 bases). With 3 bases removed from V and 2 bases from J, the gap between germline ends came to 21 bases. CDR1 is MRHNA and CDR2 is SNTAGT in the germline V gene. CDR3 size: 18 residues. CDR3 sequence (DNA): TGTGCCAGCAGTGATTTTATGTGGCGGGGCCTCCTCACAGATACGCAGTATTTT. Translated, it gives CASSDFMWRGLLTDTQYF.

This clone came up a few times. The CDR3 DNA reads TGTGCCAGCTCACCAACGGCAGGGGAGAACACTGAAGCTTTCTTT. Encoded protein: CASSPTAGENTEAFF. V and J are TRBV18 and TRBJ1-1, with a possible D match to TRBD1 (6 bases). Germline CDR1 reads KGHSH; CDR2 reads LQKENI. The CDR3 extends over 15 amino acids. V gave up 2 bases and J gave up 1 base, with 11 bases separating them.

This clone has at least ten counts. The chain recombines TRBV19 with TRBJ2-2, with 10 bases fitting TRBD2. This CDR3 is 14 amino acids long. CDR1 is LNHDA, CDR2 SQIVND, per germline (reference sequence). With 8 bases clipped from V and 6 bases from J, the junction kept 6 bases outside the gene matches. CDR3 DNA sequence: TGTGCCAGTCAGCGGGGGGGCCTCGCCGGGGAGCTGTTTTTT. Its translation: CASQRGGLAGELFF.

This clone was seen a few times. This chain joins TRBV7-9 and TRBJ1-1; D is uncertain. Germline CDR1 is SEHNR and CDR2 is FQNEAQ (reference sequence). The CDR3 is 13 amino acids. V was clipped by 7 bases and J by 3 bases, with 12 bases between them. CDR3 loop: CASTPGGYTEAFF. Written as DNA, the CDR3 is TGTGCCAGCACCCCGGGAGGATACACTGAAGCTTTCTTT.

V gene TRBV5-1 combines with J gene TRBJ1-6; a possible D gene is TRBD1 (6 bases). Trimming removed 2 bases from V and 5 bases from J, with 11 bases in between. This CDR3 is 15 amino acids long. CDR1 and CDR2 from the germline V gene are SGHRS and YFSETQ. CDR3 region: CASSFSQGNNSPLHF. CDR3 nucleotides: TGCGCCAGCAGCTTCTCCCAGGGGAATAATTCACCCCTCCACTTT.